This T cell receptor (beta chain) was captured in a study of cytomegalovirus exposure and HLA in healthy donors (dated by TCRdb to between 2016 and 2019). As for the study more broadly: An earlier analysis of roughly 610 of the donors reported 250 to 350 Gb of sequence data and 100 million to 120 million unique TCR beta sequences obtained from about 179 million T cells. In a later genetic analysis, genome-wide SNP genotypes for about three fifths of the roughly 670 donors were used, and that subset was treated as a discovery cohort. The aim of the study was to test whether cataloging public T cell receptors could identify signatures of past pathogen exposure. A later analysis re-examined previously published TCR beta repertoires from more than 650 donors and added high-resolution HLA genotyping to investigate patterns of TCR occurrence. Rather than using new phenotypic data, the later analysis identified candidate immune exposures from TCR beta sequences and from how often those sequences occurred across donors. Both class I and class II loci were covered by HLA typing, at four-digit resolution. The number of typed donors differed by locus: about 620-640 for A, B, C, DRB1 and DQB1; 500 to 550 for DQA1; 606 for DPA1; and some 470 for DPB1. An early release that covered 640 HLA-typed donors contained approximately 300 gigabases of sequencing data and around 80 million unique TCR sequences. Among about 400 genotyped donors of the cohort, an average of around 250,000 unique TCR beta nucleotide sequences was sequenced per donor, of which 15% to 20% were non-productive. Because of strong linkage in the cohort, roughly five DR-DQ haplotypes were treated as single units for association and clustering. The study profiled the T cell repertoires of hundreds of subjects by immunosequencing and related them to cytomegalovirus serostatus. A separate validation cohort of 100 to 150 different subjects was used in addition to the roughly 700-subject first cohort. An earlier analysis of about 620 of the donors applied high-throughput TCR beta sequencing to assess whether each TCR beta V gene segment acted as functional or pseudogenic. Alongside the repertoire data, information on donor age, sex, ethnicity and CMV serostatus was compiled. To predict cytomegalovirus infection status, the study brought together high-throughput TCR immunosequencing, statistical association of individual TCRs with disease status, and machine learning. All discovery cohort repertoires had been generated on a single sequencing platform. The genetic ancestry cluster associated with self-reported Caucasian donors included 65% to 90% of the roughly 410 genotyped donors.

Concerning this clone itself: There is no known antigen for this receptor. No much larger clone is present one base from it, and per-base qualities are unavailable. The sample carries other DNA sequences with the same CDR3.

In total, 600 or so healthy bone marrow donors made up the cohort. Cohort members were all nominally healthy when sampled, although unrecorded immune exposures were likely present. The donor was CMV seronegative and was included in the group of under 450 seronegative cohort members. Every donor gave a peripheral blood sample, and the peripheral blood mononuclear cells from that sample were used for TCR beta sequencing. Genomic DNA was extracted from the blood cell samples with the Qiagen DNeasy Blood Extraction Kit. The CDR3 numbers 11 residues from cysteine through phenylalanine. Of all the DNA, just the CDR3 is kept, 33 bases in frame from base 1. Relative to germline, V is 4 bases shorter and J is 6 bases shorter, with 7 bases between their ends. Libraries were prepared through the immunoSEQ multiplex PCR assay. For the multiplex PCR, a mixture combining 60 forward primers for TCR Vbeta segments and 13 reverse primers for TCR Jbeta segments was used. A multiplex PCR assay on genomic DNA amplified the CDR3 region of rearranged TCR beta genes. On the Illumina HiSeq System, the amplified TCR beta libraries were sequenced as 87-base-pair reads. The original pipeline was this. A later analysis counted about 76 million unique TCR beta chains across the 550 to 800 repertoires, and roughly 10 million of these chains were shared by at least two donors. Raw reads were error-corrected and collapsed into unique sequences by a nearest-neighbor algorithm in which closely related sequences were merged to remove PCR and sequencing errors. To assign V, D and J gene segments, CDR3 sequences were aligned to IMGT reference sequences. Each retained sequence needed at least a six-nucleotide match to both a V gene segment and a J gene segment. A rearrangement was called productive if the CDR3 had no stop codons and remained in frame with V and J, and every other rearrangement was called non-productive. CDR3 was defined according to IMGT convention as the region running from the second conserved V-encoded cysteine to the conserved J-encoded phenylalanine. The earlier analysis of approximately 590 of the donors excluded any sequence lacking an unambiguous match to a single V gene segment. In an earlier analysis of roughly 500 of the donors, V segments were called functional above 56.7% productive rearrangements and were called segregating when the between-donor standard deviation exceeded 5%. To diagnose cytomegalovirus status from the catalog of TCR beta chain sequences, a statistical classification framework was built. V and J gene assignment, in a later analysis, came from comparing TCR nucleotide sequences with IMGT/GENE-DB human TR gene sequences. The TCRdist pipeline was used in a later analysis to assign CDR3 sequences and most-parsimonious VDJ recombination scenarios. In a later analysis, each TCR beta chain was defined by its CDR3 amino acid sequence together with its V-gene family, and reads lacking a unique V-gene family were excluded. To address suspected cross-contamination and a sequencing artifact, a later analysis removed under 600 highly shared, low-generation-probability nucleotide sequences. A later analysis calculated a clonal expansion index for each public chain from normalized within-repertoire ranks of inferred template counts. A later analysis computed generation probabilities with a VDJ recombination model fitted to out-of-frame rearrangements, and checked the results against IGoR. In a later analysis, TCR-TCR, TCR-HLA and TCR-CMV co-occurrence was scored with hypergeometric tests, and a repertoire-size bias correction was applied to TCR pairs. To estimate false discovery rates, a later analysis permuted the HLA or CMV assignments 20 times. In a later analysis, co-occurring TCRs were grouped with DBSCAN, and TCRdist sequence similarity was added when clustering was performed within HLA-allele-positive subsets. For co-occurrence clustering, repertoires with fewer than 30,000 or more than 120,000 public chains were excluded, along with four or five repertoires with anomalous nucleotide sharing. TCRdb holds this immuneACCESS table with in-frame rearrangements only. Some clones are missing; in checked studies, unresolved V genes explain under half, and the rest has no known cause. The V and J calls and the clone size are those of that table, but D and trimming were determined from the DNA. This sample is represented by under 200,000 clones; roughly 80% of them were singletons. Approximately 3.1% of the sample is in the top ten clones.

General conclusions and limits of the study: A cluster of highly shared sequence variants was judged likely to represent a technical artifact of the sequencing pipeline. The classifier was reported to diagnose cytomegalovirus status with high specificity and sensitivity in both the original and validation cohorts. In a later genetic analysis, a missense DCLRE1C variant was associated with V-gene and J-gene trimming of TCR beta chains, and the association was replicated in an independent cohort. A further reported finding was that TCR beta sequences accurately predicted the HLA-A and HLA-B alleles for most subjects in the first cohort. When HLA alleles, especially DR and DQ, strongly co-occurred, TCR associations were difficult to assign to individual alleles. According to a later analysis, TCR association rates differed among HLA loci, with DRB1 alleles showing the most associated TCRs and HLA-C alleles showing the fewest. In this cohort, only TCR beta chains were sequenced, and detectable features were limited by the absence of alpha or paired-chain data. In vitro tests confirmed that a few of the cytomegalovirus-associated TCR beta chains recognize cytomegalovirus antigens. Most TCR sequences were seen in very few donors, while some public TCRs were found in many individuals. A later analysis reported that several top co-occurrence clusters appeared linked to parvovirus B19, influenza, CMV and Epstein-Barr virus. In an earlier analysis of a few hundred of the donors, most TCR beta V segments were observed in productive rearrangements about 87% or about 30% of the time, broadly matching IMGT annotations. Linkage disequilibrium might explain the correlated functional status among segregating V segments, but an unknown experimental factor could not be excluded. Because some donors lacked HLA typing at each locus, the association tests relied only on the typed subset. At a false discovery rate of 0.05, a later analysis linked about 17,000 TCR beta sequences to specific HLA alleles. According to a later analysis, most CMV-associated TCR beta chains appeared to be HLA-restricted, and the HLA associations seemed to be driven largely by CMV exposure. It was suggested by the authors that the approach could potentially be generalized to other disease states and immunological phenotypes. The only immune exposure information available for the cohort was CMV serostatus. Because the 87-base-pair reads could not distinguish some IMGT-functional V segments, including TRBV6-2 and TRBV6-3, those segments were excluded. The study gave a list of 150 to 200 TCR beta chains associated with cytomegalovirus. Roughly uniform sequencing depth across donors was assumed in presence/absence analyses, although this assumption may not hold. A later analysis found that HLA-associated TCR beta chains were more clonally expanded and had lower generation probabilities than equally common non-associated chains. According to a later genetic analysis, donors in an Asian-associated ancestry cluster had fewer N-insertions in productive TCRs than the roughly 700-donor mean. Because counts were too low, seventeen rarely observed V segments, including chromosome 9 orphons, were excluded from the earlier analysis of about 500 of the donors.

Specimen: PBMCs. The chain uses TRBV5-3 and TRBJ1-1; the D gene cannot be named for sure. TRBV5-3 belongs to the ORF category, with a function that is uncertain. The TCR sequence derives from a woman between 40 and 55 years old in good health and CMV-seronegative. The CDR3 loop reads CARSPFSEAFF. The DNA sequence is as follows: TGTGCCAGAAGCCCGTTCTCTGAAGCTTTCTTT.